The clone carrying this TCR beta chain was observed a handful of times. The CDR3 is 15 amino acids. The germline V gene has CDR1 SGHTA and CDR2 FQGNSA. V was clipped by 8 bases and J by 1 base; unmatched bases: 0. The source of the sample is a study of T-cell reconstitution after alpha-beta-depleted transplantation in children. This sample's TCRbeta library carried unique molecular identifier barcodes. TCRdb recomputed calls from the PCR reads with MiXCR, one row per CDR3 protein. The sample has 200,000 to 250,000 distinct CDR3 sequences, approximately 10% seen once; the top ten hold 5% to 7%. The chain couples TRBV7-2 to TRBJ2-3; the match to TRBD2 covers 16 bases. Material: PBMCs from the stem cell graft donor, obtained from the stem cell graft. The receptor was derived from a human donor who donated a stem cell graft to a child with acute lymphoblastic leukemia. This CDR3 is CASGTSGGGTDTQYF. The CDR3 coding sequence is TGTGCCAGCGGGACTAGCGGGGGGGGCACAGATACGCAGTATTTT. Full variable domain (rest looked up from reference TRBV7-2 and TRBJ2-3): GAGVSQSPSNKVTEKGKDVELRCDPISGHTALYWYRQSLGQGLEFLIYFQGNSAPDKSGLPSDRFSAERTGGSVSTLTIQRTQQEDSAVYLCASGTSGGGTDTQYFGPGTRLTVL.